This TCR beta chain was sequenced during a study of chemoradiotherapy in HPV16-positive cancers. Study-level information: Two HPV16-positive patients' cells yielded candidate HPV-specific clones and common motifs.

Over chemoradiotherapy, repertoires were sampled more than once. Regarding the study as a whole: The functional HPV-specific definition rests on just a couple of HPV16-positive patients. Candidate HPV-specific clones and E7-related TCR motifs grew in tumor during treatment.

Sequenced by immunoSEQ multiplex PCR; TCRdb stores in-frame clones only, minus some. The table has fewer than 30,000 clones, around 94% seen once. As for this clone: Its antigen is unknown.

This sample was gathered from a patient who underwent chemoradiotherapy. The TCR originated in a human donor with HPV-associated anogenital cancer.

CDR3 amino acids: CASSLPPGGTGANVLTF. The CDR3 region has the DNA TGTGCCAGCAGTCTCCCCCCGGGGGGTACTGGGGCCAACGTCCTGACTTTC. The J gene is TRBJ2-6, the V gene TRBV28; 7 nucleotides line up with TRBD2. The CDR3 is 17 residues long. Germline CDR1 MDHEN, CDR2 SYDVKM. J gave up 2 bases and V 5 bases, and 9 bases lay outside the gene matches.